The clone carrying this T cell receptor beta chain was picked up a small number of times. The sample originates from a study of blood T cell repertoires in COVID-19. The protocol was immunoSEQ multiplex PCR, while the TCRdb copy is restricted to in-frame clones and leaves out a portion. The table shows fewer than 300,000 clones, with approximately 84% occurring only once. V lost 5 bases and J lost 3; bases outside the gene matches: 7. CDR3 size: 14 residues. Germline V lookup: CDR1 MNHEY, CDR2 SVGAGI. Patients at the Seattle site were enrolled during active infection and followed longitudinally. This clonotype was sampled from a human donor with COVID-19, enrolled during active disease. The donor label of this sample is uncertain. The sequenced material came from peripheral blood. The chain joins TRBV6-5 to TRBJ2-7, with 7 nucleotides matching TRBD2. DNA of the CDR3: TGTGCCAGCAGTCCGAGCGGGACGATCTACGAGCAGTACTTC. It translates to CASSPSGTIYEQYF.